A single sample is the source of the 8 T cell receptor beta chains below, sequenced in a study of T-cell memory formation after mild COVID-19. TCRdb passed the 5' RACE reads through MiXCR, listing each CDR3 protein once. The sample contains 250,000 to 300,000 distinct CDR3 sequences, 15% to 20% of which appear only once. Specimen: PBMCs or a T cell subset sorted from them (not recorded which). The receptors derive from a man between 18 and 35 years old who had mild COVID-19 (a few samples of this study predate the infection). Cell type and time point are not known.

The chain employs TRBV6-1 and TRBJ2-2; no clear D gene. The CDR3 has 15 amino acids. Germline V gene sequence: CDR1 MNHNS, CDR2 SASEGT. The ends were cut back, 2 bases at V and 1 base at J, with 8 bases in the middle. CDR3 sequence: CASSEWKGNTGELFF. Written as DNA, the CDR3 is TGTGCCAGCAGTGAATGGAAGGGGAACACCGGGGAGCTGTTTTTT.

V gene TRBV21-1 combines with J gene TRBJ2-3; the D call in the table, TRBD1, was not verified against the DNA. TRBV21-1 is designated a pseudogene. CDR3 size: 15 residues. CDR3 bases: TGTGCCAGCACCAGGAGGGGGCCAGGCACAGATACGCAGTATTTT. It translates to CASTRRGPGTDTQYF.

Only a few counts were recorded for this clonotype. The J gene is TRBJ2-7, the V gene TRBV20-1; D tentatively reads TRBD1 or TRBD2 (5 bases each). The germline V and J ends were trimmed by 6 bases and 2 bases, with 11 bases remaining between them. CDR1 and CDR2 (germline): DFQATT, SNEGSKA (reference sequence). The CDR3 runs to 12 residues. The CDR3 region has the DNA TGCAGTGCCCGTAGGGACGCCTACGAGCAGTACTTC. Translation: CSARRDAYEQYF.

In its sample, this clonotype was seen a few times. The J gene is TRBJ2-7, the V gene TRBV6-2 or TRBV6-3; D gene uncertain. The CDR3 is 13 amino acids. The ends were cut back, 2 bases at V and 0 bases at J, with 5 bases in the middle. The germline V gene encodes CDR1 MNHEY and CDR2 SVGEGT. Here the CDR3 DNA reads TGTGCCAGCAGTTACCAGATCTCCTACGAGCAGTACTTC. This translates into CASSYQISYEQYF.

CDR3 nucleotides: TGTGCCAGCAGCGTAGGGGCGTTGGATTCACCCCTCCACTTT. Translation: CASSVGALDSPLHF. This chain connects TRBV9 to TRBJ1-6; D unresolved. The V end lost 0 bases, the J end lost 8 bases, and 9 bases lay between the germline ends. There are 14 residues in the CDR3. From germline, CDR1 is SGDLS and CDR2 YYNGEE.

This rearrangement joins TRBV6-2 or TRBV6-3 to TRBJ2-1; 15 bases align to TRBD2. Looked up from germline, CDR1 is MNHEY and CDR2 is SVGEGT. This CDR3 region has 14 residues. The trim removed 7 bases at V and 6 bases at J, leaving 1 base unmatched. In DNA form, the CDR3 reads TGTGCCAGCATGGGACTAGCGGGGGGCAATGAGCAGTTCTTC. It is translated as CASMGLAGGNEQFF.

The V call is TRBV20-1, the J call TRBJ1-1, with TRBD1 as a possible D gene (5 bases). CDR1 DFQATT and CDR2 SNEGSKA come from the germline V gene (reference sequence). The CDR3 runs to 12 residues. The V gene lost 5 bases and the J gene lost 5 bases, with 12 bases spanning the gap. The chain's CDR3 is CSAEGMRTEAFF. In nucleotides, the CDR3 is TGCAGTGCTGAGGGGATGAGGACTGAAGCTTTCTTT.

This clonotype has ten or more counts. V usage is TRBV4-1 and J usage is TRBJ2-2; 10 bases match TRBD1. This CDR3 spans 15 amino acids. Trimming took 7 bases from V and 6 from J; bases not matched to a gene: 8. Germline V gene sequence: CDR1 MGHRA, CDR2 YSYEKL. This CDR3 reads CASNPRDRGPGELFF. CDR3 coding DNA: TGCGCCAGCAATCCCAGGGACAGGGGCCCCGGGGAGCTGTTTTTT.